One and the same sample provided the 21 T cell receptor beta chains below, sequenced in a study of cytomegalovirus exposure and HLA in healthy donors. Researchers ran the PCR with 60 Vbeta and 13 Jbeta primers. Clones were read by immunoSEQ multiplex PCR, and TCRdb kept only the in-frame ones, dropping some. The sample lists 50,000 or so clones; 65% to 85% were seen once. Input material: PBMCs. The origin of the receptors is a female donor in good health and CMV-seronegative.

V gene TRBV5-1 combines with J gene TRBJ2-7; TRBD2 agrees at 8 bases. V shed 1 base, J shed 7 bases, and the junction held 10 bases outside the gene matches. CDR1 and CDR2 (germline): SGHRS, YFSETQ. CDR3 size: 15 residues. The CDR3, as DNA: TGCGCCAGCAGCTTGCGGCGGGAGGCCCGGGGGGAGCAGTACTTC. It yields the protein CASSLRREARGEQYF.

V gene TRBV5-1 combines with J gene TRBJ1-1; 8 bases line up with TRBD1. The germline gives CDR1 SGHRS, CDR2 YFSETQ. The CDR3 sequence is 14 residues long. V lost 4 bases to trimming and J lost 4 bases; unmatched junction nucleotides: 6. CDR3 sequence: CASSTQGAGTEAFF. CDR3 in DNA: TGCGCCAGCAGCACCCAGGGGGCGGGCACTGAAGCTTTCTTT.

This clone came up a few times. The chain has TRBV6-5 and TRBJ1-3; 8 positions match TRBD1. CDR3 length: 12 amino acids. Germline values: CDR1 MNHEY, CDR2 SVGAGI. The V and J ends lost 10 bases and 5 bases, in that order; junction bases with no gene match: 4. The CDR3 DNA sequence: TGTGCCACCCGACAGGGGAGAAACACCATATATTTT. Its protein is CATRQGRNTIYF.

This sequence joins TRBV19 and TRBJ2-7, with TRBD2 matching 12 bases. The CDR3 length is 15 residues. The junction had 11 bases not matched to a gene; V was cut back by 5 bases and J by 9 bases. CDR1 and CDR2 (germline): LNHDA, SQIVND (reference sequence). For the CDR3, the DNA is TGTGCCAGTAGTGTATCCGGGACTAGCGGGCTGGGGCAGTACTTC. As protein: CASSVSGTSGLGQYF. The full variable domain, in which reference TRBV19 and TRBJ2-7 provide the parts outside the CDR3, is DGGITQSPKYLFRKEGQNVTLSCEQNLNHDAMYWYRQDPGQGLRLIYYSQIVNDFQKGDIAEGYSVSREKKESFPLTVTSAQKNPTAFYLCASSVSGTSGLGQYFGPGTRLTVT.

In its sample, this clone was seen a few times. This chain joins TRBV19 and TRBJ1-3, with no clear D. With 3 bases removed from V and 0 bases from J, the gap between germline ends came to 6 bases. Germline CDR1 LNHDA, CDR2 SQIVND (reference sequence). This CDR3 contains 14 residues. CDR3 region: CASSIGVSGNTIYF. The CDR3 region has the DNA TGTGCCAGTAGTATCGGGGTCTCTGGAAACACCATATATTTT.

The chain recombines TRBV2 with TRBJ1-4, with 9 nucleotides matching TRBD1. Losses at the gene ends were 4 bases for V and 7 bases for J; bases not matched to a gene: 10. The CDR3 extends over 16 amino acids. CDR1 SNHLY and CDR2 FYNNEI come from the germline V gene. CDR3 coding DNA: TGTGCCAGCAGTGCGGGACAGGGCGGGGAGGGTGAAAAACTGTTTTTT. It is translated as CASSAGQGGEGEKLFF. Full variable domain (rest looked up from reference TRBV2 and TRBJ1-4): EPEVTQTPSHQVTQMGQEVILRCVPISNHLYFYWYRQILGQKVEFLVSFYNNEISEKSEIFDDQFSVERPDGSNFTLKIRSTKLEDSAMYFCASSAGQGGEGEKLFFGSGTQLSVL.

J is TRBJ2-7 and V is TRBV4-3; 10 nucleotides line up with TRBD1. The CDR3 is made up of 15 amino acids. The germline V gene has CDR1 LGHNA and CDR2 YSLEER. The V and J ends lost 5 bases and 2 bases, in that order; junction bases with no gene match: 6. The CDR3 coding sequence is TGCGCCAGCAGCTCCCGGGACAGGGGTCCCTACGAGCAGTACTTC. Translating gives CASSSRDRGPYEQYF.

V is TRBV2 and J is TRBJ1-6; 7 bases agree with TRBD1. This CDR3 spans 14 amino acids. Unmatched junction bases numbered 9, after V lost 7 bases and J lost 9 bases. Germline CDR1 is SNHLY and CDR2 is FYNNEI. The CDR3 loop is CASIPGTAGSPLHF. The CDR3 DNA reads as TGTGCCAGCATACCCGGGACAGCCGGTTCACCCCTCCACTTT.

The gene calls are TRBV19 and TRBJ2-2; 7 bases are a match to TRBD2. Germline V gene data show CDR1 as LNHDA and CDR2 as SQIVND (reference sequence). The CDR3 has 18 amino acids. With 5 bases clipped from V and 1 base from J, the junction kept 13 bases outside the gene matches. The DNA of the CDR3 is TGTGCCAGTAGTCCCCGACTAGCTGGAGACCTGAACACCGGGGAGCTGTTTTTT. Translated: CASSPRLAGDLNTGELFF.

The CDR3 sequence is CASRIGTSGNEQFF. CDR3 in DNA: TGTGCCAGCAGGATCGGGACTAGCGGGAATGAGCAGTTCTTC. This chain links TRBV6-5 with TRBJ2-1; 12 bases line up with TRBD2. CDR3 length equals 14 residues. Germline-derived CDR1 and CDR2 are MNHEY and SVGAGI. After removal of 6 bases from V and 7 bases from J, the junction contained 4 bases not matched to a gene.

This clone was seen only a few times. The V and J genes are TRBV9 and TRBJ2-3, with D maybe TRBD1 (5 bases). This CDR3 has 13 amino acids. Germline-derived CDR1 and CDR2 are SGDLS and YYNGEE. V was cut by 2 bases and J by 4 bases, with 8 bases left in between. CDR3 protein: CASSVKGADTQYF. The CDR3 bases are TGTGCCAGCAGCGTTAAAGGGGCAGATACGCAGTATTTT. The whole variable domain, filled in from reference TRBV9 and TRBJ2-3, reads DSGVTQTPKHLITATGQRVTLRCSPRSGDLSVYWYQQSLDQGLQFLIQYYNGEERAKGNILERFSAQQFPDLHSELNLSSLELGDSALYFCASSVKGADTQYFGPGTRLTVL.

The count of this clone is one. The chain uses TRBV18 and TRBJ2-7, with TRBD2 as a possible D gene (5 bases). Germline V gives CDR1 KGHSH, CDR2 LQKENI. V lost 5 bases and J lost 3, with 11 bases in between. The CDR3 contains 13 residues. CDR3 sequence: CASSGDYLYEQYF. Written as DNA, the CDR3 is TGTGCCAGCTCAGGCGACTACCTCTACGAGCAGTACTTC. Variable domain in full (rest from reference TRBV18 and TRBJ2-7): NAGVMQNPRHLVRRRGQEARLRCSPMKGHSHVYWYRQLPEEGLKFMVYLQKENIIDESGMPKERFSAEFPKEGPSILRIQQVVRGDSAAYFCASSGDYLYEQYFGPGTRLTVT.

V is TRBV29-1 and J is TRBJ1-1; 8 bases are shared with TRBD1. V was clipped by 2 bases and J by 4 bases; unmatched bases: 9. CDR1 is SQVTM and CDR2 is ANQGSEA in the germline V gene. The CDR3 is 15 amino acids. CDR3 loop: CSVERAGGLGTEAFF. CDR3 nucleotides: TGCAGCGTTGAAAGGGCAGGGGGCTTGGGCACTGAAGCTTTCTTT.

The rearrangement uses TRBV15 and TRBJ1-2; D is perhaps TRBD1 (6 bases). Per germline, CDR1 LNHNV and CDR2 YYDKDF (reference sequence). Trimming took 0 bases from V and 5 from J, leaving 10 bases between them. The CDR3 has 14 amino acids. The CDR3 protein is CATSRDEGGYGYTF. CDR3 in DNA: TGTGCCACCAGCAGAGATGAGGGGGGGTATGGCTACACCTTC.

The genes are TRBV28 and TRBJ2-1; D may be TRBD2 (5 bases). The CDR3 sequence is 12 residues long. Per germline, CDR1 MDHEN and CDR2 SYDVKM. Trimming pared 4 bases from V and 10 bases from J, leaving 11 bases between. CDR3 protein: CASSSVPGEQFF. CDR3 coding DNA: TGTGCCAGCAGTTCCGTTCCGGGGGAGCAGTTCTTC.

The J gene is TRBJ2-7, the V gene TRBV5-1; TRBD1 agrees at 10 bases. The J segment lost 5 bases and the V segment lost 3 bases, leaving 5 bases of the junction unmatched. The CDR3 loop spans 14 amino acids. The germline CDR1 and CDR2 sequences are SGHRS and YFSETQ. This CDR3 is CASSSRTGGNEQYF. For the CDR3, the DNA is TGCGCCAGCAGCTCCCGGACAGGGGGTAACGAGCAGTACTTC.

The chain carries TRBV4-2 and TRBJ2-7; 8 bases fit TRBD1. The junction had 5 bases not matched to a gene; V was cut back by 4 bases and J by 0 bases. This CDR3 comprises 15 residues. CDR1 and CDR2 (germline): LGHNA, YNFKEQ. CDR3 in DNA: TGTGCCAGCAGCCCGACAGGGGATAGCTCCTACGAGCAGTACTTC. It yields the protein CASSPTGDSSYEQYF.

The chain recombines TRBV4-2 with TRBJ1-5, with D possibly being TRBD1 (6 bases). The CDR3 has 13 amino acids. Trimming shortened V by 1 base and J by 5 bases, and 6 bases separated the two germline ends. The V gene's germline CDR1 is LGHNA and CDR2 YNFKEQ. Here the CDR3 reads CASSQGQDQPQHF. CDR3 DNA sequence: TGTGCCAGCAGCCAAGGACAGGATCAGCCCCAGCATTTT.

This rearrangement joins TRBV25-1 to TRBJ1-4, with D perhaps matching TRBD1 (5 bases). Per germline, CDR1 MGHDK and CDR2 SYGVNS. The V and J ends lost 6 bases and 8 bases respectively, with 22 bases between them. The CDR3 has 16 amino acids. The CDR3 is CASRGWTQGKEEKLFF. The CDR3 nucleotides read TGTGCCAGCAGGGGGTGGACGCAGGGAAAGGAAGAAAAACTGTTTTTT.

This clone was seen only once. The chain combines TRBV2 with TRBJ2-5, with TRBD2 identical over 7 bases. The CDR3 spans 18 residues. The germline gives CDR1 SNHLY, CDR2 FYNNEI. The trim removed 0 bases at V and 5 bases at J, leaving 15 bases unmatched. The CDR3 reads CASSEALIVSGGTETQYF. The CDR3 coding sequence is TGTGCCAGCAGTGAAGCGCTCATAGTGTCGGGAGGTACGGAGACCCAGTACTTC.

This chain links TRBV7-3 with TRBJ1-3; tentative D call: TRBD1 (6 bases). This CDR3 contains 15 residues. Germline assignment: CDR1 SGHTA and CDR2 FQGTGA. Trimming took off 0 bases at V and 0 bases at J, with 6 bases between the two ends. The chain's CDR3 is CASSLTQGSGNTIYF. CDR3 DNA: TGTGCCAGCAGCTTAACACAGGGCTCTGGAAACACCATATATTTT.